The rows below give T cell receptor beta chains drawn from one sample of a study of blood T cells in healthy people across ages. TCRdb independently ran MiXCR on the 5' RACE reads; one entry per CDR3 protein. The profile covers 450,000 to 650,000 distinct CDR3 sequences, with nearly 25% appearing a single time and approximately 8.7% taken by the ten largest. This sample was shared with a second study, whose subject was T cells of mothers and their children.

Sequencing used blood. The receptors stem from a boy between 5 and 17 years old in good health. CDR3s include the opening cysteine and the closing phenylalanine or tryptophan. Fields, in order: clone size, J gene, V gene, D gene, CDR3 DNA, CDR3 protein. D genes are given only for firm matches. The size field is filled for only some rows; it gives once, few, many or a size class.

clone_size: few
j_call: TRBJ2-6
v_call: TRBV28
d_call: TRBD1
cdr3_nt: TGTGCCAGTGAAACCCGGGACAGGAGCTCTGGGGCCAACGTCCTGACTTTC
cdr3_aa: CASETRDRSSGANVLTF

clone_size: -
j_call: TRBJ1-6
v_call: TRBV27
d_call: -
cdr3_nt: TGTGCCAGCAGTTTTGCCGGGACCGCAAATTCACCCCTCCACTTT
cdr3_aa: CASSFAGTANSPLHF

clone_size: -
j_call: TRBJ2-7
v_call: TRBV20-1
d_call: TRBD2
cdr3_nt: TGCAGTGCTAGGCCCTCAGCGGGGGCATCCTACGAGCAGTACTTC
cdr3_aa: CSARPSAGASYEQYF

clone_size: -
j_call: TRBJ2-1
v_call: TRBV23-1
d_call: -
cdr3_nt: TGCGCCAGCAGTGACGGATGGGGGAGCTCCTACAATGGGCAGTTCTTC
cdr3_aa: CASSDGWGSSYNGQFF

clone_size: few
j_call: TRBJ2-3
v_call: TRBV9
d_call: TRBD1
cdr3_nt: TGTGCCAGCAGCCACAGGGGTCGGAGCACAGATACGCAGTATTTT
cdr3_aa: CASSHRGRSTDTQYF

clone_size: many
j_call: TRBJ1-2
v_call: TRBV29-1
d_call: -
cdr3_nt: TGCAGCGTTGACGAACCTGGCAGGAACTATGGCTACACCTTC
cdr3_aa: CSVDEPGRNYGYTF

clone_size: -
j_call: TRBJ2-5
v_call: TRBV12-3/TRBV12-4
d_call: -
cdr3_nt: TGTGCCAGCAGAGTAGGCAGCGAGACGCACCCGGAGACCCAGTACTTC
cdr3_aa: CASRVGSETHPETQYF

clone_size: few
j_call: TRBJ1-4
v_call: TRBV24-1
d_call: TRBD1
cdr3_nt: TGTGCCACCAAGGGACAGAATAATGAAAAACTGTTTTTT
cdr3_aa: CATKGQNNEKLFF

clone_size: -
j_call: TRBJ1-2
v_call: TRBV28
d_call: -
cdr3_nt: TGTGCCAGCAGTTTCGTTAGGGAGGCGAGTCGTGGCTACACCTTC
cdr3_aa: CASSFVREASRGYTF

clone_size: few
j_call: TRBJ1-1
v_call: TRBV7-9
d_call: -
cdr3_nt: TGTGCCAGCAGCTTTAACGAGGGGCAAGGGATGAACACTGAAGCTTTCTTT
cdr3_aa: CASSFNEGQGMNTEAFF

clone_size: -
j_call: TRBJ1-1
v_call: TRBV6-6
d_call: -
cdr3_nt: TGTGCCAGCACCCCAGACAGCTTGAACACTGAAGCTTTCTTT
cdr3_aa: CASTPDSLNTEAFF

clone_size: -
j_call: TRBJ2-3
v_call: TRBV19
d_call: TRBD2
cdr3_nt: TGTGCCAGCATGGAACCGGGGGGAGATACGCAGTATTTT
cdr3_aa: CASMEPGGDTQYF

clone_size: -
j_call: TRBJ2-5
v_call: TRBV7-2
d_call: TRBD1
cdr3_nt: TGTGCCAGCAGCAAAGAGGGGGCGAGGAAAGAGACCCAGTACTTC
cdr3_aa: CASSKEGARKETQYF